This T cell receptor beta chain was sequenced in a study of control samples from healthy donors and cancer patients. The protocol was immunoSEQ multiplex PCR, while the TCRdb copy is restricted to in-frame clones and leaves out a portion. The sample yields about 140,000 clones, roughly 92% seen once. V was pared by 3 bases and J by 5 bases, with 13 bases between. The CDR3 is 14 residues long. CDR1 is SEHNR, CDR2 FQNEAQ, per germline (reference sequence). This sequence originates from a man aged 25 to 40 in good health. The gene calls are TRBV7-9 and TRBJ1-1; D gene ambiguous. The sequenced material came from blood. The CDR3 reads CASSLLPGETEAFF. CDR3 nucleotides: TGTGCCAGCAGCTTGTTACCGGGCGAGACTGAAGCTTTCTTT.